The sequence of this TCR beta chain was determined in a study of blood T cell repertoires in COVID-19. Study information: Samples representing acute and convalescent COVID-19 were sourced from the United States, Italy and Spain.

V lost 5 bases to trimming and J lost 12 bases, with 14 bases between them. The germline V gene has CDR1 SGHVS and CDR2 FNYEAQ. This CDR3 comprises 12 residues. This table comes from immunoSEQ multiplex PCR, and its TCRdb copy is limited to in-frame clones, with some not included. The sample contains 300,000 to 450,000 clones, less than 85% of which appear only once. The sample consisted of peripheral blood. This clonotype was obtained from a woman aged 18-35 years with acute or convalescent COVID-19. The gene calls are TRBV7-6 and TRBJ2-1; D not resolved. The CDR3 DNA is TGTGCCAGCAGCCCTCCCATCGGTGGGCAGTTCTTC. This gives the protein CASSPPIGGQFF.